This entry lists 12 T cell receptor beta chains sequenced from one sample in a study of breast tumors, draining lymph nodes, adjacent tissues. MiXCR was run by TCRdb on the multiplex PCR reads, yielding one entry per CDR3 protein. This table holds approximately 230,000 distinct CDR3 sequences, roughly a third found once. Samples came from axillary lymph nodes draining the breast cancer. Sequencing was performed on axillary lymph node tissue. All receptors derive from a female donor with breast cancer. Some clones in this sample may be carry-over from other donors' samples.

This clonotype came up many times. This CDR3 fails to terminate in the conserved phenylalanine or tryptophan, so it likely reflects a read error. This chain uses TRBV7-3 with TRBJ1-2; D possibly corresponds to TRBD1 (6 bases). V was clipped by 2 bases and J by 7 bases, with 11 bases between them. CDR3 length equals 13 residues. CDR1 is SGHTA and CDR2 is FQGTGA in the germline V gene. The CDR3, as DNA: TGTGCCAGCAGCTTAGCACAGGGTGCTGGCTACACCCTC. This sequence encodes CASSLAQGAGYTL.

The gene calls are TRBV10-3 and TRBJ1-5; 9 bases fit TRBD1. With 10 bases clipped from V and 7 bases from J, the junction kept 5 bases outside the gene matches. The CDR3 sequence is 12 residues long. Germline assignment: CDR1 ENHRY and CDR2 SYGVKD. For the CDR3, the DNA is TGTGCCACTGGACAGGGGACCCAGCCCCAGCATTTT. Translation: CATGQGTQPQHF.

Here the CDR3 reads CASSYSEKQFF. In DNA form, the CDR3 reads TGTGCCAGCAGTTACTCCGAAAAGCAGTTCTTC. V usage is TRBV12-3 or TRBV12-4 and J usage is TRBJ2-1; D call uncertain. The CDR3 is 11 residues long. The V end was cut by 4 bases, the J end by 11 bases, with 9 bases between.

There are many counts of this clonotype. The chain joins TRBV7-9 to TRBJ1-4; tentatively, D is TRBD1 (5 bases). Germline V gene sequence: CDR1 SEHNR, CDR2 FQNEAQ (reference sequence). V lost 5 bases and J 6 bases, leaving 13 bases between the germline ends. This CDR3 has 14 residues. The CDR3 reads CASSPGTPYEKLFF. In DNA, the CDR3 is TGTGCCAGCAGCCCCGGGACGCCCTATGAAAAACTGTTTTTT.

This clonotype was seen only a few times. Mismatch with germline at one junction end may stem from a read error. This chain joins TRBV9 and TRBJ2-1, with 7 bases fitting TRBD2. The CDR3 extends over 14 amino acids. Germline values: CDR1 SGDLS, CDR2 YYNGEE. CDR3 bases: TGTGCCAGTCGGGGGGACGGTTCCTACAATGAGCAGTCCTTC. Translation gives CASRGDGSYNEQSF.

The J gene is TRBJ2-1, the V gene TRBV9; TRBD1 might be the D (6 bases). CDR1 is SGDLS, CDR2 YYNGEE, per germline. Trimming took off 3 bases at V and 4 bases at J, with 14 bases between the two ends. The CDR3 extends over 15 amino acids. Written as DNA, the CDR3 is TGTGCCAGCAGCGCCGTTGGACAGTATTACAATGAGCAGTTCTTC. Amino acids: CASSAVGQYYNEQFF.

This clonotype was picked up a small number of times. V is TRBV7-9 and J is TRBJ1-1; D not resolved. V lost 5 bases, J lost 1 base, and 8 bases lay in between. Looked up from germline, CDR1 is SEHNR and CDR2 is FQNEAQ (reference sequence). There are 13 residues in the CDR3. CDR3 loop: CASSPKANTEAFF. In DNA, the CDR3 is TGTGCCAGCAGCCCGAAAGCGAACACTGAAGCTTTCTTT.

This clonotype came up once. The CDR3 reads CARDRASPSGANVLTF. The DNA of the CDR3 is TGTGCTAGAGATCGTGCCAGCCCTTCTGGGGCCAACGTCCTGACTTTC. The J gene is TRBJ2-6, the V gene TRBV19; D unclear. The germline V gene has CDR1 LNHDA and CDR2 SQIVND (reference sequence). The CDR3 is 16 residues long.

This clonotype came up many times. The chain uses TRBV24-1 and TRBJ2-2, with D perhaps matching TRBD1 or TRBD2 (5 bases each). The CDR3 runs to 18 residues. V was trimmed by 0 bases and J by 2 bases, leaving 15 bases between them. Germline-derived CDR1 and CDR2 are KGHDR and SFDVKD. The CDR3 sequence: CATSDLQREWGNTGELFF. The CDR3 DNA follows: TGTGCCACCAGTGATTTGCAAAGGGAGTGGGGCAACACCGGGGAGCTGTTTTTT.

Remarks on this clonotype: Without the conserved terminal phenylalanine or tryptophan, this CDR3 likely stems from a read error. Because the CDR3's place on the DNA is in doubt, the DNA is left out and the CDR3 is given as listed by TCRdb. The CDR3 sequence: CASSFHRGSTSGGSNTGERMS. The chain uses TRBV11-2 and TRBJ2-2; TRBD2, as called in the table, went unchecked against the DNA. Germline V gene lookup returns CDR1 SGHAT and CDR2 FQNNGV. The CDR3 is made up of 21 amino acids, end residues included.

The chain recombines TRBV7-9 with TRBJ2-5; 7 bases align to TRBD2. Trimming took 4 bases from V and 4 from J; bases not matched to a gene: 6. The CDR3 is made up of 14 amino acids. The germline CDR1 and CDR2 sequences are SEHNR and FQNEAQ (reference sequence). In DNA, the CDR3 is TGTGCCAGCAGCTGGGGGGGGGGGTCAGAGACCCAGTACTTC. Residues: CASSWGGGSETQYF. The full variable domain, rest sourced from reference TRBV7-9 and TRBJ2-5, is DTGVSQNPRHKITKRGQNVTFRCDPISEHNRLYWYRQTLGQGPEFLTYFQNEAQLEKSRLLSDRFSAERPKGSFSTLEIQRTEQGDSAMYLCASSWGGGSETQYFGPGTRLLVL.

This clonotype was counted many times. The chain joins TRBV7-2 to TRBJ2-3; possibly TRBD2 for D (5 bases). CDR1 is SGHTA, CDR2 FQGNSA, per germline. V lost 8 bases, J lost 4 bases, and 7 bases lay in between. This CDR3 comprises 11 residues. CDR3 in amino acids: CASSAADTQYF. The CDR3 region has the DNA TGTGCCAGCTCAGCGGCAGATACGCAGTATTTT.